Below, one T cell receptor (beta chain) is given with its context. The antigen is unknown. These data originate in a study of identical twins. A universal primer site came from template switching; cDNA carried unique molecular identifiers. TCRdb re-called the 5' RACE reads through MiXCR, storing one row per CDR3 protein. The sample has approximately 300,000 distinct CDR3 sequences, roughly 10% seen once; the top ten hold 6% to 8.5%. General study points: In monozygotic twins, models underestimated the sharing of out-of-frame TCR alpha. Analyses of zero insertions could be partly confounded by invariant MAIT and iNKT cells.

The CDR3 contains 15 residues. This sample also appeared in a second study, on yellow fever vaccine responses in identical twins.

This rearrangement joins TRBV21-1 to TRBJ2-5; the DNA was not compared with TRBD1, the D call given in the table. TRBV21-1 is a pseudogene. The clonotype was recovered from a woman younger than 30 in good health. Source material: CD8+ T cells sorted from blood. The DNA of the CDR3 is TGTGCCAACCTAAGGACGACCAGGGGCCAAGAGACCCAGTACTTC. Residues: CANLRTTRGQETQYF.